This T cell receptor (beta chain) comes out of a study of T cells after yellow fever vaccination. This clonotype was observed a handful of times. Its antigen is as yet unknown. The study, taken as a whole, reports: Subsequent to the booster, the majority of primary-vaccination clones reappeared (about 97% CD4, 85% to 90% CD8). Abundant contaminating clonotypes from the bulk population could appear in FACS-sorted repertoires.

Template switching by 5'RACE produced TCR cDNA, adding a universal primer site and UMIs. MiXCR was run by TCRdb on the 5' RACE reads, yielding one entry per CDR3 protein. The table records approximately 510,000 distinct CDR3 sequences, roughly 22% of them present only once. Trimming took off 7 bases at V and 0 bases at J, with 18 bases between the two ends. Germline V gene data show CDR1 as SGHNT and CDR2 as YYREEE (reference sequence). This CDR3 spans 16 amino acids. The sequence was collected from a man aged 18-30 years who received the YFV17D yellow fever vaccine. The rearrangement links TRBV5-4 to TRBJ2-3; TRBD2 is a possible D gene (5 bases). Sequencing was performed on PBMCs, taken approximately 22 days after the first yellow fever vaccination. The CDR3 here is CASLPSGDTSTDTQYF. Here the CDR3 DNA reads TGTGCCAGCCTTCCGAGCGGAGACACTAGCACAGATACGCAGTATTTT.